This entry features one TCR beta chain sequence. A sample-barcoded 5' primer and a J-beta primer mix were used in a second PCR of roughly 7 to 11 cycles. One entry per CDR3 protein, called by TCRdb with MiXCR from the 5' RACE reads. The data show 700,000 to 900,000 distinct CDR3 sequences, 25% to 30% seen once. This entry comes from a study of blood T cells in healthy people across ages. This sample also belongs to another study, concerning T cells of mothers and their children.

The TCR comes from a boy younger than 18 in good health. Input material: blood.

The CDR3 here is CSASFSEGTQYF. The CDR3 region has the DNA TGCAGTGCCAGCTTTTCGGAGGGGACCCAGTACTTC. This chain uses TRBV20-1 with TRBJ2-5; TRBD2 is a possible D gene (6 bases). CDR1 and CDR2 from the germline V gene are DFQATT and SNEGSKA (reference sequence). Trimming removed 6 bases from V and 7 bases from J, with 15 bases in between. The CDR3 has 12 amino acids.